This T cell receptor beta chain is from a study of blood T cell repertoires in COVID-19 (dated by TCRdb to the early 2020s). A note on the overall study: Samples covering the acute and convalescent phases of COVID-19 were provided by collaborators in the United States, Italy and Spain. The samples were drawn from two sources: the first 160 participants of the ongoing ImmuneRACE study, and 1,254 subjects contributed by 6 global collaborators. The material from the prospective study consisted of cDNA or gDNA derived from T cells, B-cell-depleted T cells, or PBMCs. The repertoires were released in a freely available public database intended as a resource for research on the immune response to SARS-CoV-2. Where available, HLA class I and class II types were obtained from metadata supplied by the sample provider rather than from assay-based typing. Subjects who had been exposed to COVID-19, were actively infected with it, or had recovered from it provided the deeply sampled blood TCRbeta repertoires that made up the dataset. A de-identified subject ID, COVID-19 status, age in years and sex were almost always included in the sample metadata. What the authors observed across the whole study: The quantity of clinical and demographic metadata differed by source and by participant and was supplied without curation.

The immunoSEQ Assay, a bias-controlled multiplex PCR, was used to amplify TCRbeta CDR3 regions from genomic DNA. Concerning the study's data processing: The number of nucleated cells in each sample was estimated from the amplification of reference gene primers within the assay. Sequence reads were collapsed and filtered to measure the absolute abundance of every unique TCRbeta CDR3 rearrangement. For each sample, productive Simpson clonality was calculated as the square root of Simpson's diversity index across productive rearrangements. TCRdb holds this immuneACCESS table with in-frame rearrangements only. Some clones are missing; in checked studies, unresolved V genes explain under half, and the rest has no known cause. The DNA gave D and trimming, while V, J and clone size come from that table. This sample is represented by 200,000 to 250,000 clones; more than 65% of them were singletons. The top ten clones comprise around 2% of the sample.

Whole blood was collected in K2EDTA tubes by collaborating institutions according to the institutions' own protocols. For TCRbeta analysis, collaborators shipped samples as frozen whole blood, isolated PBMCs, or DNA extracted from either of those sample types. The CDR1 and CDR2 encoded by the germline V gene are MNHEY and SVGEGT. Reading from cysteine to phenylalanine, the CDR3 counts 13 amino acids. Just the 39-base CDR3 DNA is kept, in frame starting at base 1. Ends trimmed: V by 4 bases, J by 7 bases; bases unmatched to a gene: 4. A remark on this clone: Its antigen target is currently unknown. It has no much larger one-base neighbor in the sample; base qualities were not kept.

The rearranged segments are TRBV6-2 or TRBV6-3 and TRBJ1-2, with 9 bases matching TRBD1. Sequenced material: peripheral blood. This clonotype originated in a woman between 55 and 75 years old with acute or convalescent COVID-19. Here is the DNA: TGTGCCAGCAGTTTCACAGGGGGCAGTGGCTACACCTTC. The encoded protein is CASSFTGGSGYTF.